The present entry profiles one T cell receptor beta chain with its context. Its antigen is not known. A read error may account for a junction end that differs from germline. This CDR3 comprises 19 residues. The germline V gene encodes CDR1 SGHDT and CDR2 YYEEEE. The data belong to a study of cytomegalovirus exposure and HLA in healthy donors. Points from the study as a whole: In a later analysis, a missense DCLRE1C variant was linked to TCR beta V- and J-gene trimming. Likely technical artifact: a cluster of highly shared sequence variants.

Vbeta (60) and Jbeta (13) primers were used in the PCR. The method was immunoSEQ multiplex PCR; TCRdb's version includes in-frame clones alone and lacks a portion of them. The data show about 140,000 clones, about four fifths seen once. The clonotype originates from a man younger than 45 in good health and CMV-seronegative. The sequencing input was PBMCs. The chain employs TRBV5-6 and TRBJ1-2; 9 nucleotides align to TRBD1. CDR3 DNA: TGTGCCAGCAGCTTGGTGTCGCTGATCAGGGACAGGGCCTTCTATGGCTACCCCTTC. This sequence encodes CASSLVSLIRDRAFYGYPF.